This TCR beta chain was sequenced during a study of T cells in Graves' hyperthyroidism and ophthalmopathy. Lactation, pregnancy, other autoimmune disease or uncontrolled infection excluded patients. Overall study results and limits: In the analysis, a 13 V-J model separated ophthalmopathy from stable hyperthyroidism.

Comments on this clonotype: The antigen is unknown.

TCR beta CDR3 regions were amplified from RNA transcripts. HTBI primers were used for first-round RT-PCR of the TCR CDR3. TCRdb re-called the multiplex PCR reads through MiXCR, storing one row per CDR3 protein. Of about 500,000 distinct CDR3 sequences in the sample, about 15% were seen once. This CDR3 is built from 15 residues. Losses at the gene ends were 4 bases for V and 2 bases for J; bases not matched to a gene: 5. In germline, CDR1 is SEHNR, CDR2 FQNEAQ (reference sequence). The J gene is TRBJ2-1, the V gene TRBV7-9; the match to TRBD1 covers 7 bases. Input material: blood. This TCR came from a woman aged 30 to 39 with Graves' ophthalmopathy. The CDR3 loop is CASSSLGTAYNEQFF. The CDR3 coding sequence is TGTGCCAGCAGCTCCCTCGGGACAGCCTACAATGAGCAGTTCTTC.